The 32 T cell receptor beta chains below were found in one sample sequenced in a study of blood T cells in healthy people across ages (dated by TCRdb to about 2015). Preparation of the library involved 5' RACE. The instrument was an Illumina HiSeq 2500. A second roughly 6 to 12 cycle PCR used a sample-barcoded 5' primer and a J-beta primer mix. The raw public data were reprocessed by TCRdb itself: fastp quality trimming at Q25, MiXCR clonotype calling, in-frame beta chains only. Duplicate CDR3 protein sequences are folded into a single record with the most common DNA and genes. The sample yields approximately 1.5 million distinct CDR3 sequences; about 42% were counted once. The top ten clonotypes cover 4% of the sample. The sequenced sample consisted of blood. Receptor source: a woman aged 18 to 35 in good health.

This clonotype has just a few counts. The rearrangement uses TRBV29-1 and TRBJ2-1, with D tentatively TRBD1 or TRBD2 (6 bases each). There are 16 residues in the CDR3. V was trimmed by 4 bases and J by 2 bases, leaving 18 bases between them. CDR1 and CDR2 from the germline V gene are SQVTM and ANQGSEA. The CDR3 coding sequence is TGCAGCGTTGTGGGGGGCGCGCTAGACCCCTACAATGAGCAGTTCTTC. Protein sequence: CSVVGGALDPYNEQFF.

V is TRBV10-3 and J is TRBJ1-6; maybe TRBD1 (6 bases). Trimming stripped 3 bases from V and 5 bases from J, with 14 bases between. This CDR3 contains 16 residues. CDR1 and CDR2 (germline): ENHRY, SYGVKD. In DNA form, the CDR3 reads TGTGCCATCAGTGACTCACAGGGAATGAATAATTCACCCCTCCACTTT. Translated: CAISDSQGMNNSPLHF.

This clonotype was detected only a few times. J is TRBJ2-7 and V is TRBV25-1; D perhaps matches TRBD1 (6 bases). There are 11 residues in the CDR3. Per the germline V gene, CDR1 is MGHDK and CDR2 is SYGVNS. The V end lost 5 bases, the J end lost 12 bases, and 14 bases lay between the germline ends. The CDR3 is CASSSRDIGYF. CDR3 sequence (DNA): TGTGCCAGCAGTTCACGGGACATAGGGTACTTC.

The CDR3 DNA reads TGCAGCGTTGTTTTAGGGGCCTCCGTCTACAATGAGCAGTTCTTC. Amino acid sequence: CSVVLGASVYNEQFF. The rearrangement joins TRBV29-1 to TRBJ2-1; TRBD1 is a possible D gene (5 bases). The V gene lost 4 bases and the J gene lost 3 bases, with 16 bases spanning the gap. Germline-derived CDR1 and CDR2 are SQVTM and ANQGSEA. The CDR3 is 15 amino acids.

The chain couples TRBV28 to TRBJ2-3; 12 nucleotides match TRBD2. V lost 8 bases to trimming and J lost 2 bases; unmatched junction nucleotides: 5. The CDR3 has 15 amino acids. The germline V gene encodes CDR1 MDHEN and CDR2 SYDVKM. CDR3 region: CASLAGGIYTDTQYF. The CDR3 DNA follows: TGTGCCAGCCTAGCGGGGGGGATCTACACAGATACGCAGTATTTT.

The sample holds a few counts of this clonotype. The chain combines TRBV20-1 with TRBJ2-5; 10 bases line up with TRBD1. Trimming at V came to 0 bases and at J to 4 bases, leaving 2 bases not matched to a gene. Looked up from germline, CDR1 is DFQATT and CDR2 is SNEGSKA (reference sequence). The CDR3 is 14 amino acids. This chain's CDR3 is CSARDGTGVETQYF. In nucleotides, the CDR3 is TGCAGTGCTAGAGACGGGACAGGGGTAGAGACCCAGTACTTC.

This clonotype was picked up one time. The V and J genes are TRBV6-2 or TRBV6-3 and TRBJ1-1; D ambiguous. Germline V lookup: CDR1 MNHEY, CDR2 SVGEGT. The CDR3 contains 12 residues. Trimming shortened V by 6 bases and J by 6 bases, and 11 bases separated the two germline ends. In DNA form, the CDR3 reads TGTGCCAGCAGCGAGGGTTTCTCTGAAGCTTTCTTT. Its protein is CASSEGFSEAFF.

This clonotype showed up just a few times. The V call is TRBV7-2, the J call TRBJ2-7; maybe TRBD1 (6 bases). CDR3 length: 15 amino acids. Per germline, CDR1 SGHTA and CDR2 FQGNSA. The V end lost 1 base, the J end lost 1 base, and 11 bases lay between the germline ends. The CDR3 coding sequence is TGTGCCAGCAGCTTAGACAGGGCGGAATCCTACGAGCAGTACTTC. Encoded protein: CASSLDRAESYEQYF.

The chain carries TRBV3-1 and TRBJ1-2, with D unresolved. Trimming removed 4 bases from V and 5 bases from J, with 11 bases in between. CDR3 length equals 13 residues. The germline gives CDR1 LGHDT, CDR2 YNNKEL (reference sequence). CDR3 DNA: TGTGCCAGCAGCCTCGGTGGAAAGTATGGCTACACCTTC. This translates into CASSLGGKYGYTF.

The chain recombines TRBV5-6 with TRBJ2-4, with D possibly called TRBD1 or TRBD2 (5 bases each). V gave up 7 bases and J gave up 0 bases, with 14 bases separating them. The CDR3 has 15 amino acids. Germline V gene lookup returns CDR1 SGHDT and CDR2 YYEEEE. The CDR3 is CASRHEGLAKNIQYF. CDR3 bases: TGTGCCAGCCGTCATGAGGGGCTAGCCAAAAACATTCAGTACTTC. Together with reference TRBV5-6 and TRBJ2-4, the CDR3 gives the full variable domain: DAGVTQSPTHLIKTRGQQVTLRCSPKSGHDTVSWYQQALGQGPQFIFQYYEEEERQRGNFPDRFSGHQFPNYSSELNVNALLLGDSALYLCASRHEGLAKNIQYFGAGTRLSVL.

This clonotype was seen at least ten times. V usage is TRBV28 and J usage is TRBJ2-7; D is undetermined. The V end was cut by 3 bases, the J end by 0 bases, with 9 bases between. In germline, CDR1 is MDHEN, CDR2 SYDVKM. The CDR3 runs to 14 residues. CDR3 amino acids: CASSFRTFSYEQYF. CDR3 coding DNA: TGTGCCAGCAGTTTCAGGACGTTCTCCTACGAGCAGTACTTC.

This clonotype was seen a few times. V is TRBV7-9 and J is TRBJ2-4, with D unresolved. Trimming left V 5 bases short and J 0 bases short, with 20 bases between. The germline V gene encodes CDR1 SEHNR and CDR2 FQNEAQ (reference sequence). CDR3 length: 18 residues. CDR3 protein: CASSPTDQYNIAKNIQYF. The DNA for the CDR3 is TGTGCCAGCAGCCCCACGGACCAATACAATATAGCCAAAAACATTCAGTACTTC.

This sequence joins TRBV20-1 and TRBJ2-7; TRBD2 agrees at 12 bases. V was pared by 2 bases and J by 1 base, with 6 bases of the junction left unmatched. Germline loops: CDR1 DFQATT, CDR2 SNEGSKA (reference sequence). CDR3 length equals 16 residues. The CDR3 loop is CSARSGTSGPSYEQYF. Written as DNA, the CDR3 is TGCAGTGCTAGATCGGGGACTAGCGGGCCGTCCTACGAGCAGTACTTC.

V gene TRBV20-1 combines with J gene TRBJ1-2; D perhaps matches TRBD1 (5 bases). Trimming removed 0 bases at V and 5 bases at J, with 13 bases between. The CDR3 is made up of 14 amino acids. Germline V gives CDR1 DFQATT, CDR2 SNEGSKA (reference sequence). The CDR3 DNA follows: TGCAGTGCTAGAGACCAGACAGTCCCATATGGCTACACCTTC. Its protein is CSARDQTVPYGYTF.

This clonotype was observed a few times. The chain links TRBV20-1 to TRBJ1-2, with D perhaps TRBD1 (6 bases). V was clipped by 0 bases and J by 4 bases, with 15 bases between them. Per germline, CDR1 DFQATT and CDR2 SNEGSKA (reference sequence). The CDR3 extends over 15 amino acids. CDR3 nucleotide sequence: TGCAGTGCTAGAGATGTCGGGGGGGCGTTCTATGGCTACACCTTC. The encoded protein is CSARDVGGAFYGYTF.

There are a few counts of this clonotype. V is TRBV21-1 and J is TRBJ2-5; whether TRBD2, the table's D call, matches the DNA was not checked. TRBV21-1 has pseudogene status. The CDR3 has 15 residues. CDR3 nucleotides: TGTGCCAGCAGCAAACAGACTAGCGGGAAAGAGACCCAGTACTTC. This encodes CASSKQTSGKETQYF.

This clonotype was recorded at least ten times. This rearrangement joins TRBV30 to TRBJ1-2, with D possibly being TRBD1 (6 bases). The CDR3 runs 12 residues. V lost 0 bases to trimming and J lost 5 bases, with 7 bases between them. From germline, CDR1 is GTSNPN and CDR2 SVGIG (reference sequence). The CDR3 DNA reads as TGTGCCTGGAGTGTAGGGGGATATGGCTACACCTTC. Translated, it gives CAWSVGGYGYTF. The variable domain in full, completed from reference TRBV30 and TRBJ1-2, reads SQTIHQWPATLVQPVGSPLSLECTVEGTSNPNLYWYRQAAGRGLQLLFYSVGIGQISSEVPQNLSASRPQDRQFILSSKKLLLSDSGFYLCAWSVGGYGYTFGSGTRLTVV.

This clonotype was counted a single time. This chain uses TRBV20-1 with TRBJ2-7; no clear D gene. CDR3 length: 16 amino acids. V dropped 0 bases and J dropped 4 bases, with 19 bases sitting between them. Per germline, CDR1 DFQATT and CDR2 SNEGSKA (reference sequence). CDR3 in amino acids: CSARDLKNIGIYEQYF. The DNA for the CDR3 is TGCAGTGCTAGAGATCTCAAAAACATAGGTATTTACGAGCAGTACTTC.

This clonotype showed up just a few times. DNA for the CDR3: TGCAGCGTTGGCAACAGACAGGCTAACACTGAAGCTTTCTTT. Its translation: CSVGNRQANTEAFF. The chain employs TRBV29-1 and TRBJ1-1, with D tentatively TRBD1 (6 bases). This CDR3 is 14 amino acids long. The ends were cut back, 4 bases at V and 2 bases at J, with 14 bases in the middle. Germline CDR1 and CDR2: SQVTM and ANQGSEA.

This clonotype was detected a few times. V is TRBV29-1 and J is TRBJ2-1, with D perhaps matching TRBD1 (6 bases). Germline lookup yields CDR1 SQVTM and CDR2 ANQGSEA. V was cut by 4 bases and J by 12 bases, with 16 bases left in between. The CDR3 loop spans 12 amino acids. CDR3 DNA sequence: TGCAGCGTTGTTACTCCTCCGACAGGGCAGTTCTTC. Protein sequence: CSVVTPPTGQFF.

This clonotype occurred a few times. The chain joins TRBV5-6 to TRBJ2-4; no clear D. CDR1 is SGHDT and CDR2 is YYEEEE in the germline V gene. This CDR3 has 13 residues. Trimming removed 2 bases from V and 4 bases from J, with 7 bases in between. In nucleotides, the CDR3 is TGTGCCAGCAGCTTTGGTCAGAAAAACATTCAGTACTTC. Translating gives CASSFGQKNIQYF.

V gene TRBV6-2 or TRBV6-3 combines with J gene TRBJ1-5, with D possibly matching TRBD1 (6 bases). Germline loops: CDR1 MNHEY, CDR2 SVGEGT. The V end lost 5 bases, the J end lost 6 bases, and 17 bases lay between the germline ends. This CDR3 has 15 residues. CDR3: CASSPNPTGSQPQHF. The CDR3 DNA reads as TGTGCCAGCAGTCCCAATCCGACAGGATCTCAGCCCCAGCATTTT.

The V and J genes are TRBV7-9 and TRBJ2-3, with a weak D call TRBD2 (6 bases). The CDR3 covers 17 residues. Deletions cut 10 bases from V and 2 bases from J, with 25 bases between. Germline CDR1 and CDR2: SEHNR and FQNEAQ (reference sequence). Here the CDR3 reads CAIGGKRASEHTDTQYF. CDR3 bases: TGTGCCATCGGGGGAAAGAGGGCTAGCGAACACACAGATACGCAGTATTTT.

V and J are TRBV7-2 and TRBJ2-7; 8 bases are shared with TRBD2. The CDR3 sequence is 14 residues long. Germline V gene lookup returns CDR1 SGHTA and CDR2 FQGNSA. V shed 5 bases and J 11 bases; nucleotides not matched to a gene: 14. The CDR3 DNA reads TGTGCCAGCAGCATCGAGCGGGAGACACCTGTAAAGTACTTC. Translated: CASSIERETPVKYF.

This chain connects TRBV28 to TRBJ1-1; the match to TRBD1 covers 7 bases. The CDR3 totals 13 residues. J gave up 6 bases and V 8 bases, and 9 bases lay outside the gene matches. The germline CDR1 and CDR2 sequences are MDHEN and SYDVKM. Here the CDR3 DNA reads TGTGCCAGCTTCACAGGGGTATATTCTGAAGCTTTCTTT. Encoded protein: CASFTGVYSEAFF.

This clonotype has just a few counts. This chain joins TRBV5-1 and TRBJ2-7; D possibly corresponds to TRBD2 (5 bases). V shed 4 bases and J shed 2 bases, with 22 bases lying between them. The CDR3 spans 17 residues. CDR1 and CDR2 (germline): SGHRS, YFSETQ. The CDR3 DNA follows: TGCGCCAGCAGCCTACTAGGACGAGCGACTAAACCCTACGAGCAGTACTTC. It encodes CASSLLGRATKPYEQYF.

CDR3 nucleotides: TGTGCCACCAGTGAACCCGGACAGGCGTCGGAGACCCAGTACTTC. It specifies CATSEPGQASETQYF. This sequence joins TRBV24-1 and TRBJ2-5; 7 bases fit TRBD1. This CDR3 is built from 15 residues. Losses at the gene ends were 4 bases for V and 5 bases for J; bases not matched to a gene: 9. The germline V gene encodes CDR1 KGHDR and CDR2 SFDVKD.

This clonotype was counted at least ten times. The chain employs TRBV6-2 or TRBV6-3 and TRBJ2-7; 10 bases align to TRBD2. The trim removed 6 bases at V and 0 bases at J, leaving 8 bases unmatched. Germline CDR1 and CDR2: MNHEY and SVGEGT. CDR3 length equals 16 residues. In DNA, the CDR3 is TGTGCCAGCAGAACGGAGCGGGAGGGGGTCTCCTACGAGCAGTACTTC. It codes for CASRTEREGVSYEQYF.

This clonotype was recorded a few times. The V call is TRBV7-8, the J call TRBJ2-7; a weak D match, TRBD2 (5 bases). The CDR3 loop spans 15 amino acids. Germline CDR1 is SGHVS and CDR2 is FQNEAQ. V gave up 0 bases and J gave up 7 bases, with 16 bases separating them. In nucleotides, the CDR3 is TGTGCCAGCAGCTTAGCGGGAGAGAGAGGCAATGAGCAGTACTTC. It encodes CASSLAGERGNEQYF. The variable domain in full, completed from reference TRBV7-8 and TRBJ2-7, reads GAGVSQSPRYKVAKRGQDVALRCDPISGHVSLFWYQQALGQGPEFLTYFQNEAQLDKSGLPSDRFFAERPEGSVSTLKIQRTQQEDSAVYLCASSLAGERGNEQYFGPGTRLTVT.

The chain combines TRBV11-3 with TRBJ2-1; 9 positions agree with TRBD2. V shed 4 bases, J shed 4 bases, and the junction held 8 bases outside the gene matches. Germline V gene data show CDR1 as SGHNT and CDR2 as YENEEA. There are 16 residues in the CDR3. The CDR3 spells CASSSRGAGGYNEQFF. CDR3 nucleotides: TGTGCCAGCAGCTCGAGAGGAGCGGGGGGTTACAATGAGCAGTTCTTC.

The J gene is TRBJ1-1, the V gene TRBV29-1; 7 bases align to TRBD1. Germline-derived CDR1 and CDR2 are SQVTM and ANQGSEA. The CDR3 sequence is 13 residues long. With V trimmed by 6 bases and J by 5 bases, 9 bases remained unmatched. CDR3: CSVRRQGGTEAFF. The CDR3 bases are TGCAGCGTCAGAAGACAGGGAGGAACTGAAGCTTTCTTT.

The chain carries TRBV4-1 and TRBJ2-3, with D perhaps matching TRBD1 (5 bases). Germline values: CDR1 MGHRA, CDR2 YSYEKL. The length of the CDR3 is 16 residues. The ends were cut back, 0 bases at V and 6 bases at J, with 16 bases in the middle. The CDR3 DNA reads as TGCGCCAGCAGCCAAGATGGGGCCCCGGCAACGGATACGCAGTATTTT. It codes for CASSQDGAPATDTQYF.